This T cell receptor (beta chain) was documented in a study of T-cell memory formation after mild COVID-19. As for the study in general: Largely donor-specific TCR clusters were found.

Germline V lookup: CDR1 SGHNT, CDR2 YENEEA. There are 16 residues in the CDR3. V lost 5 bases and J lost 1; bases outside the gene matches: 6. TCRdb called the 5' RACE reads again in MiXCR, with one record for every CDR3 protein. The profile shows 250,000 to 300,000 distinct CDR3 sequences, 15% to 20% of them singletons. The sample taken for sequencing was PBMCs or a T cell subset sorted from them (not recorded which). The source is a man aged 18 to 29 who had mild COVID-19 (a few samples of this study predate the infection). Cell type and time point are not known. J is TRBJ2-1 and V is TRBV11-3, with 9 bases lining up with TRBD2. The CDR3 sequence: CASSLAGTISYNEQFF. The DNA of the CDR3 is TGTGCCAGCAGCCTAGCGGGGACTATTTCCTACAATGAGCAGTTCTTC.